A single sample is the source of the 11 T cell receptor beta chains below, sequenced in a study of CD8 T cells in ankylosing spondylitis. No antigen is known for these receptors. TCRdb analysed the 5' RACE reads with MiXCR anew, one entry per CDR3 protein. Of approximately 300,000 distinct CDR3 sequences listed, roughly 8% were seen once; the top ten hold less than 15%. Study outcomes and limitations: Made up of eight highly homologous variants, a TCR beta motif appeared characteristic of ankylosing spondylitis blood.

Sequenced input: blood, either unsorted or a sorted T cell fraction (not recorded which). These receptors were obtained from a male donor with ankylosing spondylitis.

A word on this clonotype: Germline is not matched at one junction end, which may reflect a read error. The genes are TRBV5-1 and TRBJ2-1; D could derive from TRBD1 or TRBD2 (6 bases each). Germline V gene data show CDR1 as SGHRS and CDR2 as YFSETQ. The CDR3 extends over 8 amino acids. The CDR3 DNA reads as TGCGCCAGCAGCCGGGGGCTCTTC. It encodes CASSRGLF. The variable domain in full, completed from reference TRBV5-1 and TRBJ2-1, reads KAGVTQTPRYLIKTRGQQVTLSCSPISGHRSVSWYQQTPGQGLQFLFEYFSETQRNKGNFPGRFSGRQFSNSRSEMNVSTLELGDSALYLCASSRGLFGPGTRLTVL.

This clonotype was counted a few times. V is TRBV27 and J is TRBJ2-7, with D hard to call. CDR1 MNHEY and CDR2 SMNVEV come from the germline V gene (reference sequence). The CDR3 totals 13 residues. V lost 2 bases and J lost 4, with 9 bases in between. The DNA of the CDR3 is TGTGCCAGCAGTTTAGACATTAATTACGAGCAGTACTTC. It yields the protein CASSLDINYEQYF.

This clonotype was recorded a few times. CDR3 nucleotide sequence: TGTGCCAGCAGCCCCTATACGCAGTATTTT. This encodes CASSPYTQYF. The chain recombines TRBV9 with TRBJ2-3; D is ambiguous. The CDR3 consists of 10 residues. Germline CDR1 and CDR2: SGDLS and YYNGEE. The germline V and J ends were trimmed by 4 bases and 7 bases, with 4 bases remaining between them.

The rearrangement joins TRBV19 to TRBJ2-7; D not certain. V was pared by 5 bases and J by 0 bases, with 8 bases between. Germline values: CDR1 LNHDA, CDR2 SQIVND (reference sequence). This CDR3 region has 13 residues. The DNA for the CDR3 is TGTGCCAGTAGTCGGTCCGTCTCCTACGAGCAGTACTTC. This translates into CASSRSVSYEQYF.

This clonotype was counted a few times. The chain recombines TRBV6-5 with TRBJ1-3; D is unresolved. Germline V gene sequence: CDR1 MNHEY, CDR2 SVGAGI. The CDR3 is 17 residues long. V was trimmed by 2 bases and J by 0 bases, leaving 14 bases between them. As DNA, the CDR3 is TGTGCCAGCAGTTACGCCCCGGGAATCATCTCTGGAAACACCATATATTTT. It specifies CASSYAPGIISGNTIYF.

This clonotype was counted many times. This CDR3 reads CASSPTGAVNQPQHF. The CDR3 bases are TGTGCCAGCAGCCCTACGGGGGCGGTCAATCAGCCCCAGCATTTT. V and J are TRBV7-9 and TRBJ1-5; tentatively, D is TRBD1 (6 bases). This CDR3 has 15 amino acids. From germline, CDR1 is SEHNR and CDR2 FQNEAQ (reference sequence). Trimming pared 5 bases from V and 3 bases from J, leaving 14 bases between.

The table lists this clonotype with a few counts. The V and J genes are TRBV11-2 and TRBJ2-7, with D possibly matching TRBD2 (5 bases). Germline CDR1 SGHAT, CDR2 FQNNGV. V lost 6 bases and J 5 bases, leaving 20 bases between the germline ends. The CDR3 covers 15 residues. The CDR3 DNA follows: TGTGCCAGCAGTCCCCGTGGCGGGCTAGGAGACGAGCAGTACTTC. Amino acid sequence: CASSPRGGLGDEQYF.

This chain connects TRBV20-1 to TRBJ1-5, with D possibly TRBD1 on 5 matching bases. Germline V gene sequence: CDR1 DFQATT, CDR2 SNEGSKA (reference sequence). V was shortened by 5 bases and J by 0 bases, with 14 bases between the two germline ends. The CDR3 length is 15 residues. The CDR3 region is CSAHTGANSNQPQHF. CDR3 nucleotides: TGCAGTGCTCATACCGGGGCAAATAGCAATCAGCCCCAGCATTTT.

In this sample, this clonotype turned up a few times. V is TRBV10-3 and J is TRBJ1-1; no definite D call. The length of the CDR3 is 14 residues. Trimming pared 0 bases from V and 4 bases from J, leaving 9 bases between. Germline assignment: CDR1 ENHRY and CDR2 SYGVKD. The CDR3 DNA follows: TGTGCCATCAGTGAGTCGCCGGGTGCCACTGAAGCTTTCTTT. It codes for CAISESPGATEAFF.

V usage is TRBV4-1 and J usage is TRBJ1-1; D ambiguous. Germline V lookup: CDR1 MGHRA, CDR2 YSYEKL. The CDR3 has 15 residues. Trimming removed 0 bases from V and 14 bases from J, with 22 bases in between. The CDR3 loop reads CASSQERVGLAGVFF. The CDR3 DNA reads TGCGCCAGCAGCCAAGAAAGAGTCGGGCTGGCGGGCGTCTTCTTT.

This chain joins TRBV11-1 and TRBJ1-5, with no clear D. Per the germline V gene, CDR1 is SGHAT and CDR2 is FQDESV (reference sequence). V shed 5 bases and J shed 9 bases, with 14 bases lying between them. The CDR3 contains 13 residues. The CDR3 loop reads CASSREAGLPQHF. CDR3 nucleotide sequence: TGTGCCAGCAGCCGTGAGGCGGGCTTGCCCCAGCATTTT.